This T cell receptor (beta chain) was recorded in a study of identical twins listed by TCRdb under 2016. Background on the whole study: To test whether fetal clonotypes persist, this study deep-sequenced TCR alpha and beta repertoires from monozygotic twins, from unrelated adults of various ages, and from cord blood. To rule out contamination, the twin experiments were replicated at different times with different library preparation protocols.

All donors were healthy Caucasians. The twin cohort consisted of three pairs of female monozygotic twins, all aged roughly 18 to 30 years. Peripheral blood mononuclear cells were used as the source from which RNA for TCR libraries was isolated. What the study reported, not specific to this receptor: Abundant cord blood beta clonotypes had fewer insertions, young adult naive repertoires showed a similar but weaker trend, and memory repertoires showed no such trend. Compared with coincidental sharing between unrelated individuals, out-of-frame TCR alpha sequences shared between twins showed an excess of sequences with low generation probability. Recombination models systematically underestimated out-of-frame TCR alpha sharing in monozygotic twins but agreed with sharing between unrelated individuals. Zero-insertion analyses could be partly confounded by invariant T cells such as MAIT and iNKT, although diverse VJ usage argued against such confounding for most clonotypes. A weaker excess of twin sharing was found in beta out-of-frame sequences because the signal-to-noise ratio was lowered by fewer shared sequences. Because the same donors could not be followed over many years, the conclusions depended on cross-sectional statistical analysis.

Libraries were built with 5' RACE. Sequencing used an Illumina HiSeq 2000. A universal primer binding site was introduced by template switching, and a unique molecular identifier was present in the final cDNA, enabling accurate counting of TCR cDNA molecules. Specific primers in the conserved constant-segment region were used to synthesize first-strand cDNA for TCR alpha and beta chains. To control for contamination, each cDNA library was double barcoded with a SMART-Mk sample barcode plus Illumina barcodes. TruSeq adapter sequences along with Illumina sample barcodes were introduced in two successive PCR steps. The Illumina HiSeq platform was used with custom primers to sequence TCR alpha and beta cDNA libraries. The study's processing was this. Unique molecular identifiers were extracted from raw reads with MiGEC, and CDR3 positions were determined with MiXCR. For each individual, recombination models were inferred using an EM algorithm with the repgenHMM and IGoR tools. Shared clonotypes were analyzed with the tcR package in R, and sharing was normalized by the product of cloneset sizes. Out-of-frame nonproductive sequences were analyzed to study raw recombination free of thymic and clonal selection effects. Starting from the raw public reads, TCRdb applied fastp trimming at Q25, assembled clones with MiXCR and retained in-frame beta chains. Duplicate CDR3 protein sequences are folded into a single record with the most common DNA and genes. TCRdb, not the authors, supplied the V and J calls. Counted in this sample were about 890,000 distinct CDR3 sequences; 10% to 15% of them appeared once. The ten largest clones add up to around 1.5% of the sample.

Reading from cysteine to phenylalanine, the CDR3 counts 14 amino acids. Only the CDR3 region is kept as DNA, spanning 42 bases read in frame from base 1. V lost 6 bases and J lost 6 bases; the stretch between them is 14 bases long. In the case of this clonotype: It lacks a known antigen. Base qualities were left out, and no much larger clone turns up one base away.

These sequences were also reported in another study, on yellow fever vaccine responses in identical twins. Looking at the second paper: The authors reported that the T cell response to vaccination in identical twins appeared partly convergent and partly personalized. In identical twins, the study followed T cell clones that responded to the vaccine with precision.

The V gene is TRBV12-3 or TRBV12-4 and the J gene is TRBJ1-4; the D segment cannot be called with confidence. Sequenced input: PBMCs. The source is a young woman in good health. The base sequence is TGTGCCAGCAGAGGATCCCGCCCTGATGAAAAACTGTTTTTT. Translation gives CASRGSRPDEKLFF.